This passage covers 30 T cell receptor beta chains from one sample sequenced in a study of T cells after yellow fever vaccination. A single record per CDR3 protein comes from TCRdb applying MiXCR to the 5' RACE reads. Altogether 25,000 to 30,000 distinct CDR3 sequences are present, about 4.7% being singletons, with the ten largest covering more than 40%. This specimen consisted of CD8+ T cells sorted from PBMCs, obtained 10 days after the yellow fever booster vaccination. All receptors derive from a man aged 25-45 years who received the YFV17D yellow fever vaccine.

This clonotype was recorded at least ten times. This chain connects TRBV5-8 to TRBJ2-4; D perhaps matches TRBD1 (5 bases). This CDR3 has 16 amino acids. Deletions cut 3 bases from V and 0 bases from J, with 13 bases between. The V gene's germline CDR1 is SGHTS and CDR2 YDEGEE. Here the CDR3 DNA reads TGTGCCAGCAGCTCCGACAGCCGTCTAGCCAAAAACATTCAGTACTTC. Protein sequence: CASSSDSRLAKNIQYF.

This clonotype was seen ten or more times. The V call is TRBV18, the J call TRBJ2-2; D remains unclear. The CDR3 contains 16 residues. Germline V lookup: CDR1 KGHSH, CDR2 LQKENI. The V end lost 6 bases, the J end lost 0 bases, and 14 bases lay between the germline ends. The CDR3 coding sequence is TGTGCCAGCTCGCCTTGGATGGATGCGAACACCGGGGAGCTGTTTTTT. It codes for CASSPWMDANTGELFF.

This clonotype was recorded at least ten times. The chain has TRBV27 and TRBJ1-5; D might be TRBD1 (6 bases). The CDR3 runs 15 residues. Germline loops: CDR1 MNHEY, CDR2 SMNVEV (reference sequence). Trimming stripped 6 bases from V and 3 bases from J, with 15 bases between. The CDR3 region has the DNA TGTGCCAGCAGGGTTGGGGGGGCCGACAATCAGCCCCAGCATTTT. Its protein product is CASRVGGADNQPQHF.

The rearrangement joins TRBV20-1 to TRBJ2-1, with D possibly being TRBD2 (5 bases). This CDR3 contains 16 residues. Germline CDR1 DFQATT, CDR2 SNEGSKA (reference sequence). Trimming took off 3 bases at V and 7 bases at J, with 22 bases between the two ends. CDR3 amino acids: CSARQLVAPPRNEQFF. The CDR3 coding sequence is TGCAGTGCTAGGCAACTAGTTGCCCCTCCCAGGAATGAGCAGTTCTTC.

This clonotype was picked up many times. This chain links TRBV25-1 with TRBJ2-1; D gene unclear. V was clipped by 0 bases and J by 12 bases, with 30 bases between them. Germline-derived CDR1 and CDR2 are MGHDK and SYGVNS. CDR3 length: 19 amino acids. CDR3 in DNA: TGTGCCAGCAGTGAATATTTTTCGACTGGGGTGGGTCCTGCCAGTGTGCAGTTCTTC. It is translated as CASSEYFSTGVGPASVQFF.

This clonotype was observed at least ten times. The chain links TRBV29-1 to TRBJ2-7; the D gene is possibly TRBD2 (6 bases). V gave up 5 bases and J gave up 0 bases, with 11 bases separating them. The CDR3 has 13 residues. In germline, CDR1 is SQVTM, CDR2 ANQGSEA. The CDR3, as DNA: TGCAGCGTTAAAGCGGGCAGCTCCTACGAGCAGTACTTC. Its protein is CSVKAGSSYEQYF.

This clonotype was seen repeatedly, ten times or more. Here the CDR3 reads CASMNRPNTEAFF. The CDR3 DNA sequence: TGTGCCAGCATGAACAGGCCGAACACTGAAGCTTTCTTT. The chain combines TRBV5-5 with TRBJ1-1; D perhaps matches TRBD1 (5 bases). The V gene's germline CDR1 is SGHKS and CDR2 YYEKEE (reference sequence). Trimming removed 6 bases from V and 1 base from J, with 10 bases in between. This CDR3 contains 13 residues. The whole variable domain, filled in from reference TRBV5-5 and TRBJ1-1, reads DAGVTQSPTHLIKTRGQQVTLRCSPISGHKSVSWYQQVLGQGPQFIFQYYEKEERGRGNFPDRFSARQFPNYSSELNVNALLLGDSALYLCASMNRPNTEAFFGQGTRLTVV.

This clonotype came up many times. This chain connects TRBV5-1 to TRBJ2-7; D gene ambiguous. There are 14 residues in the CDR3. Germline CDR1 and CDR2: SGHRS and YFSETQ. The germline V and J ends were trimmed by 4 bases and 5 bases, with 16 bases remaining between them. CDR3 loop: CASSRAGSWDEQYF. For the CDR3, the DNA is TGCGCCAGCAGCAGGGCAGGAAGCTGGGACGAGCAGTACTTC.

This clonotype was counted many times. The rearrangement joins TRBV5-1 to TRBJ2-5; 7 bases agree with TRBD1. Per germline, CDR1 SGHRS and CDR2 YFSETQ. Trimming removed 7 bases from V and 3 bases from J; junction bases left unmatched: 9. This CDR3 has 14 residues. CDR3 region: CASFSGTDKETQYF. CDR3 DNA: TGCGCCAGCTTCTCCGGGACAGACAAAGAGACCCAGTACTTC.

Ten or more counts support this clonotype. The chain links TRBV6-5 to TRBJ1-2; D remains unclear. This CDR3 spans 13 amino acids. The germline V gene has CDR1 MNHEY and CDR2 SVGAGI. V lost 8 bases, J lost 13 bases, and 23 bases lay in between. The CDR3 protein is CASAPSAAPVCTF. DNA of the CDR3: TGTGCCAGCGCTCCGTCAGCGGCTCCGGTTTGCACCTTC.

By share of the sample, this clonotype is medium-sized. The chain couples TRBV2 to TRBJ1-5; D possibly corresponds to TRBD1 (5 bases). The CDR3 has 20 amino acids. The V end lost 3 bases, the J end lost 4 bases, and 28 bases lay between the germline ends. CDR1 is SNHLY, CDR2 FYNNEI, per germline. CDR3 nucleotides: TGTGCCAGCAGTGATGTGGCAGGACAAATTTTCGCCCTGGGGAATCAGCCCCAGCATTTT. It specifies CASSDVAGQIFALGNQPQHF.

This clonotype was counted ten times or more. The junction differs from germline at one of its ends, possibly a read error. The chain uses TRBV20-1 and TRBJ2-1; 9 bases are shared with TRBD2. This CDR3 comprises 14 residues. CDR1 and CDR2 from the germline V gene are DFQATT and SNEGSKA (reference sequence). CDR3 protein: CSASGVPRYNEQFF. The DNA for the CDR3 is TGCAGCGCTAGCGGGGTACCGCGGTACAATGAGCAGTTCTTC.

This clonotype came up a few times. The V gene is TRBV7-7, the J gene TRBJ2-2, with D unresolved. This CDR3 contains 13 residues. In germline, CDR1 is SSHAT, CDR2 FNYEAQ (reference sequence). V lost 5 bases, J lost 5 bases, and 9 bases lay in between. Here the CDR3 reads CASSPRDTGELFF. The CDR3 DNA sequence: TGTGCCAGCAGCCCGCGCGATACCGGGGAGCTGTTTTTT. Together with reference TRBV7-7 and TRBJ2-2, the CDR3 gives the full variable domain: GAGVSQSPRYKVTKRGQDVTLRCDPISSHATLYWYQQALGQGPEFLTYFNYEAQPDKSGLPSDRFSAERPEGSISTLTIQRTEQRDSAMYRCASSPRDTGELFFGEGSRLTVL.

This clonotype was recorded at least ten times. The chain combines TRBV27 with TRBJ1-1; D is perhaps TRBD1 (5 bases). Trimming removed 5 bases at V and 0 bases at J, with 13 bases between. From germline, CDR1 is MNHEY and CDR2 SMNVEV (reference sequence). The CDR3 spans 15 residues. CDR3 nucleotide sequence: TGTGCCAGCAGTAAGGGGACCAACATGAACACTGAAGCTTTCTTT. It yields the protein CASSKGTNMNTEAFF.

This clonotype appeared many times. The CDR3: CASGKQGFNEQFF. CDR3 in DNA: TGTGCCAGCGGAAAACAGGGGTTCAATGAGCAGTTCTTC. The chain has TRBV9 and TRBJ2-1, with TRBD1 matching 7 bases. The germline gives CDR1 SGDLS, CDR2 YYNGEE. Trimming removed 7 bases from V and 6 bases from J; junction bases left unmatched: 7. This CDR3 is built from 13 residues.

This clonotype was observed many times. The J gene is TRBJ2-1, the V gene TRBV11-1; possibly TRBD2 for D (5 bases). Germline CDR1 SGHAT, CDR2 FQDESV (reference sequence). Trimming left V 5 bases short and J 7 bases short, with 12 bases between. The CDR3 is 13 residues long. CDR3 in amino acids: CASSPLGDNEQFF. CDR3 nucleotide sequence: TGTGCCAGCAGCCCCCTGGGAGATAATGAGCAGTTCTTC.

This clonotype was picked up many times. The chain carries TRBV28 and TRBJ1-3; D is ambiguous. This CDR3 spans 14 amino acids. The V end lost 10 bases, the J end lost 0 bases, and 13 bases lay between the germline ends. Germline V lookup: CDR1 MDHEN, CDR2 SYDVKM. The CDR3: CAICDSDSGNTIYF. The CDR3 DNA reads TGTGCCATCTGCGACTCCGACTCTGGAAACACCATATATTTT.

The sample holds many counts of this clonotype. The V and J genes are TRBV27 and TRBJ1-6; D is unresolved. This CDR3 is 13 amino acids long. V was shortened by 0 bases and J by 11 bases, with 8 bases between the two germline ends. CDR1 and CDR2 (germline): MNHEY, SMNVEV (reference sequence). CDR3 amino acids: CASSLSILPPLHF. CDR3 nucleotides: TGTGCCAGCAGTTTATCGATATTACCACCCCTCCACTTT.

This clonotype was picked up many times. The chain combines TRBV11-2 with TRBJ2-6; TRBD1 is a possible D gene (6 bases). The V end lost 3 bases, the J end lost 0 bases, and 12 bases lay between the germline ends. CDR1 is SGHAT and CDR2 is FQNNGV in the germline V gene. This CDR3 contains 17 residues. CDR3 nucleotide sequence: TGTGCCAGCAGCTTCGACAGGCCAAACTCTGGGGCCAACGTCCTGACTTTC. Translating it yields CASSFDRPNSGANVLTF.

The table lists this clonotype with many counts. The chain links TRBV7-9 to TRBJ2-7; no firm D call. The CDR3 is 14 amino acids. The V end was cut by 4 bases, the J end by 0 bases, with 10 bases between. Germline V gene data show CDR1 as SEHNR and CDR2 as FQNEAQ (reference sequence). The CDR3 region is CASSSPESSYEQYF. The CDR3 DNA reads TGTGCCAGCAGCTCCCCGGAGAGCTCCTACGAGCAGTACTTC.

Only a few counts were recorded for this clonotype. This rearrangement joins TRBV23-1 to TRBJ2-2; tentatively, D is TRBD2 (5 bases). TRBV23-1 is identified as an open reading frame with a role that is uncertain. The CDR3 is made up of 14 amino acids. The CDR3 loop is CAQLSGSNTGELFF. CDR3 nucleotides: TGCGCTCAACTGAGCGGCTCGAACACCGGGGAGCTGTTTTTT.

This clonotype was detected ten times or more. This chain joins TRBV12-3 or TRBV12-4 and TRBJ1-5; maybe TRBD1 (6 bases). V was trimmed by 10 bases and J by 7 bases, leaving 14 bases between them. The CDR3 consists of 12 residues. DNA of the CDR3: TGTGCCATTCAACAGGGACGGCAGCCCCAGCATTTT. Protein product: CAIQQGRQPQHF.

This clonotype was seen ten or more times. This chain links TRBV29-1 with TRBJ1-2; 7 positions match TRBD1. Trimming at V came to 4 bases and at J to 8 bases, leaving 16 bases not matched to a gene. This CDR3 is built from 15 residues. Germline loops: CDR1 SQVTM, CDR2 ANQGSEA. The CDR3 sequence is CSVVEGERGRDGYTF. The CDR3 DNA follows: TGCAGCGTTGTTGAGGGGGAAAGGGGGCGAGACGGCTACACCTTC.

This clonotype was seen repeatedly, ten times or more. The chain uses TRBV27 and TRBJ2-1, with a possible D match to TRBD1 (5 bases). Trimming left V 11 bases short and J 7 bases short, with 12 bases between. This CDR3 has 11 amino acids. Germline loops: CDR1 MNHEY, CDR2 SMNVEV (reference sequence). The CDR3, as DNA: TGTGCCTCCCACCAGGGAAATGAGCAGTTCTTC. Its protein is CASHQGNEQFF.

This clonotype has a count of ten or more. The J gene is TRBJ1-1, the V gene TRBV18; possible D gene TRBD1, 5 bases. Trimming pared 0 bases from V and 3 bases from J, leaving 5 bases between. The CDR3 sequence is 13 residues long. In germline, CDR1 is KGHSH, CDR2 LQKENI. The CDR3 coding sequence is TGTGCCAGCTCACCACCGGGGGACACTGAAGCTTTCTTT. This codes for CASSPPGDTEAFF.

Ten or more counts support this clonotype. The chain combines TRBV15 with TRBJ1-5, with D maybe TRBD1 (6 bases). There are 16 residues in the CDR3. Trimming stripped 0 bases from V and 2 bases from J, with 11 bases between. From germline, CDR1 is LNHNV and CDR2 YYDKDF (reference sequence). CDR3 coding DNA: TGTGCCACCAGCAGAGATGCGTCAGGGGGCAATCAGCCCCAGCATTTT. It encodes CATSRDASGGNQPQHF.

This clonotype was detected ten times or more. CDR3 region: CSARGGVGFEQYF. DNA for the CDR3: TGCAGTGCTAGGGGAGGAGTTGGGTTCGAGCAGTACTTC. V and J are TRBV20-1 and TRBJ2-7, with D perhaps matching TRBD2 (6 bases). The germline CDR1 and CDR2 sequences are DFQATT and SNEGSKA (reference sequence). V dropped 3 bases and J dropped 6 bases, with 15 bases sitting between them. This CDR3 region has 13 residues.

This clonotype was observed many times. Written as DNA, the CDR3 is TGCAGTGCTAGTCTACAACACTTCTACGAGCAGTACTTC. This codes for CSASLQHFYEQYF. The chain is built from TRBV20-1 and TRBJ2-7; D unresolved. V was trimmed by 3 bases and J by 3 bases, leaving 12 bases between them. Germline assignment: CDR1 DFQATT and CDR2 SNEGSKA (reference sequence). The CDR3 spans 13 residues.

This clonotype was seen ten or more times. The V call is TRBV20-1, the J call TRBJ2-1; the match to TRBD2 covers 7 bases. Germline-derived CDR1 and CDR2 are DFQATT and SNEGSKA (reference sequence). The CDR3 totals 14 residues. The V segment lost 6 bases and the J segment 3 bases; nucleotides outside the gene matches: 8. The CDR3 region is CSAIPRDYYNEQFF. The CDR3 nucleotides are TGCAGTGCGATACCACGGGACTACTACAATGAGCAGTTCTTC.

This clonotype was observed at least ten times. This chain uses TRBV29-1 with TRBJ2-3; TRBD2 is a possible D gene (6 bases). This CDR3 spans 11 amino acids. CDR1 is SQVTM, CDR2 ANQGSEA, per germline. The CDR3 loop is CRHGSPDTQYF. The CDR3 DNA sequence: TGCAGACACGGGAGCCCAGATACGCAGTATTTT.